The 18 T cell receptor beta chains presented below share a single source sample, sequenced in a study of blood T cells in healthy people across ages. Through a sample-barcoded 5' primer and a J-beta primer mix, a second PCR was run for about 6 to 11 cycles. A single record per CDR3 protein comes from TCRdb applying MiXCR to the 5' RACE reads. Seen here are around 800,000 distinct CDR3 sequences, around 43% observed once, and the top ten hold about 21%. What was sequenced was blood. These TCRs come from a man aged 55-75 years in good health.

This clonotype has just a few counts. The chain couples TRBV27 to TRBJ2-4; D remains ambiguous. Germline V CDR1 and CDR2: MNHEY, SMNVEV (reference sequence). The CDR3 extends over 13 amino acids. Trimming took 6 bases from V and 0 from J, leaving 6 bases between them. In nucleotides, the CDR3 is TGTGCCAGCAGGACCTTAGCCAAAAACATTCAGTACTTC. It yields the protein CASRTLAKNIQYF.

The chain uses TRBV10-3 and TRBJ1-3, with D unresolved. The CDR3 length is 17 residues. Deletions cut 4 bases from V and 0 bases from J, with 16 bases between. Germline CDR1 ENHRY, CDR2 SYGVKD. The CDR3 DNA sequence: TGTGCCATCAGTGGGTCAAGCCGCGGGAGCTCTGGAAACACCATATATTTT. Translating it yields CAISGSSRGSSGNTIYF.

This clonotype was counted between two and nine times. In DNA, the CDR3 is TGTGCCAGCAGCCCGCGGACGGATATAGCCAAAAACATTCAGTACTTC. Encoded protein: CASSPRTDIAKNIQYF. The chain combines TRBV28 with TRBJ2-4; D not certain. This CDR3 has 16 residues. The germline gives CDR1 MDHEN, CDR2 SYDVKM. V gave up 6 bases and J gave up 0 bases, with 15 bases separating them.

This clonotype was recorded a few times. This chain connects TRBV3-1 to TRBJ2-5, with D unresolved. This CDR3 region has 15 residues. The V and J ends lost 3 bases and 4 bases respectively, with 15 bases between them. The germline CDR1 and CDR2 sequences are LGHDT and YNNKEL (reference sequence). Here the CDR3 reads CASSHGRRTIETQYF. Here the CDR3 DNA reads TGTGCCAGCAGCCATGGAAGACGGACGATAGAGACCCAGTACTTC.

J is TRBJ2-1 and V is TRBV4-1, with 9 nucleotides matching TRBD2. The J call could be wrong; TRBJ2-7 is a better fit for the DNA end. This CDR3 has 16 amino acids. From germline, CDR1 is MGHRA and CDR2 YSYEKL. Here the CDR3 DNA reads TGCGCCAGCAGCCAAGCGGCTAGCGGGGTGGTTTACGAGCAGTACTTC. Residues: CASSQAASGVVYEQYF.

The CDR3 sequence is CASSKVEGSPKLFF. Written as DNA, the CDR3 is TGTGCCAGCAGCAAAGTGGAGGGTAGCCCGAAACTGTTTTTT. The chain is built from TRBV21-1 and TRBJ1-4. TRBV21-1 is a listed pseudogene. This CDR3 contains 14 residues.

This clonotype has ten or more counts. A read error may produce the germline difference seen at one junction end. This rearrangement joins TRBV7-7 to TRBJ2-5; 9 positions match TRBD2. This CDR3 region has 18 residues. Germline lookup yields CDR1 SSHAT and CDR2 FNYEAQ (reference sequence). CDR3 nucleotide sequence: TGTGCTAGCAGCTTAATACTAGGCGGCGGGGGGGCTTATGAGACCCAGTACTTC. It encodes CASSLILGGGGAYETQYF.

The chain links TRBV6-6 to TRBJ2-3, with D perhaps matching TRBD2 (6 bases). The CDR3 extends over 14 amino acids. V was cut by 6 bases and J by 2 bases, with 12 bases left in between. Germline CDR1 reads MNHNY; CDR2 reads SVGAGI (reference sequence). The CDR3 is CASSPPDYTDTQYF. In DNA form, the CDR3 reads TGTGCCAGCAGCCCTCCGGACTACACAGATACGCAGTATTTT.

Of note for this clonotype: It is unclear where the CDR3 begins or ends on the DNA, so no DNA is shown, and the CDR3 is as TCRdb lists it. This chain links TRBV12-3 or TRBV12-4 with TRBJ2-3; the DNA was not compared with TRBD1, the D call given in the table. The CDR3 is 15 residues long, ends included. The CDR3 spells CASSSSVQSTDTQYF.

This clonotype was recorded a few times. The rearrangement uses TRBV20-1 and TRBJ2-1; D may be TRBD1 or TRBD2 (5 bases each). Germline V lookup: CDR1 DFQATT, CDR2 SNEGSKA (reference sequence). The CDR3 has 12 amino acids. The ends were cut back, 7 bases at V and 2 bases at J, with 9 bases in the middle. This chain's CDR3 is CSVGTPYNEQFF. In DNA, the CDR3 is TGCAGTGTCGGGACCCCCTACAATGAGCAGTTCTTC.

The CDR3 spells CASSFRGTGANVLTF. CDR3 sequence (DNA): TGTGCCAGCAGCTTCCGGGGTACTGGGGCCAACGTCCTGACTTTC. The rearrangement links TRBV7-9 to TRBJ2-6, with D perhaps TRBD2 (5 bases). Between the trimmed V and J ends, which lost 3 bases and 2 bases, there was a span of 8 bases. Germline values: CDR1 SEHNR, CDR2 FQNEAQ (reference sequence). The CDR3 runs 15 residues.

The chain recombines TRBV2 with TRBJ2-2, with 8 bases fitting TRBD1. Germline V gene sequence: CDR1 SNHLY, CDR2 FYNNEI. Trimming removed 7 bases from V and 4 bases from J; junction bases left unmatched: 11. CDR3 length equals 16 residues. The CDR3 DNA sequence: TGTGCCAGCACCCCCGGACAGGGAAAAGGCACCGGGGAGCTGTTTTTT. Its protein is CASTPGQGKGTGELFF.

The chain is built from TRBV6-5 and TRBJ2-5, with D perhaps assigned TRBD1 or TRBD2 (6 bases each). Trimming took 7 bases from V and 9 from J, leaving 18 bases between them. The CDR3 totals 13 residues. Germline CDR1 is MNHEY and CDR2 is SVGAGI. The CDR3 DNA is TGTGCCAGCACTCCGGGGGCAGTCGGGGCCCAGTACTTC. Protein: CASTPGAVGAQYF.

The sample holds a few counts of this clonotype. The CDR3 sequence is CSGENFDKNIQYF. In DNA form, the CDR3 reads TGCAGTGGGGAGAACTTCGACAAAAACATTCAGTACTTC. The chain links TRBV20-1 to TRBJ2-4; weak D call: TRBD2 (5 bases). Germline CDR1 and CDR2: DFQATT and SNEGSKA (reference sequence). The V gene lost 7 bases and the J gene lost 3 bases, with 13 bases spanning the gap. The CDR3 covers 13 residues.

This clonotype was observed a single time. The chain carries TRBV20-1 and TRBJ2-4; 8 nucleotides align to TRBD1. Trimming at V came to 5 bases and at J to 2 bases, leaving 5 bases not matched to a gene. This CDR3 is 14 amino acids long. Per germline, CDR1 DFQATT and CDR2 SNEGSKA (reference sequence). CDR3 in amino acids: CSAPGGETKNIQYF. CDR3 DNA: TGCAGTGCTCCAGGGGGCGAAACCAAAAACATTCAGTACTTC.

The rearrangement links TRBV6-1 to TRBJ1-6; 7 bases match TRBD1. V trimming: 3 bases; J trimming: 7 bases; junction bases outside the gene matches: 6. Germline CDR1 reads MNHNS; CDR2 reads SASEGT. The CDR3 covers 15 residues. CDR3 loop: CASSDTGTVNSPLHF. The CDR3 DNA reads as TGTGCCAGCAGTGACACCGGGACAGTCAATTCACCCCTCCACTTT.

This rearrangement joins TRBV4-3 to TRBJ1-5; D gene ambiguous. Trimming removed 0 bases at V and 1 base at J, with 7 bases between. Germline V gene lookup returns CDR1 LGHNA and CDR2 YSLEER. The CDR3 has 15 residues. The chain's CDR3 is CASSQDRSSNQPQHF. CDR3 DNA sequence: TGCGCCAGCAGCCAAGACCGATCGAGCAATCAGCCCCAGCATTTT.

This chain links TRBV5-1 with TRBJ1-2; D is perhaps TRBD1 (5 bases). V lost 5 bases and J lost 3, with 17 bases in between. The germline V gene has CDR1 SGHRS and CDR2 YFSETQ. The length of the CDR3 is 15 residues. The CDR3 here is CASSHPMGVDYGYTF. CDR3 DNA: TGCGCCAGCAGTCACCCTATGGGGGTAGACTATGGCTACACCTTC.